This is a list of T cell receptor beta chains from one sample in a study of beta chain features in type 1 diabetes. Here immunoSEQ multiplex PCR was the method, and the copy in TCRdb shows in-frame clones only, minus some. Here the sample spans 250,000 to 300,000 clones, 8% being singletons. Sample: central memory CD4+ T cells from blood. Receptor source: a woman aged 18-29 years in good health. CDR3s include the opening cysteine and the closing phenylalanine or tryptophan. Each record gives: clone size, V gene, D gene, J gene, CDR3 protein, CDR3 DNA. A D gene is named only where the DNA matches it firmly. Part of the rows lack a size; the others show once, few, many or a class for expanded clones.

size: NA
V: TRBV5-1
D: TRBD1
J: TRBJ2-3
CDR3: CASSPQPTGGLDTQYF
DNA: TGCGCCAGCAGCCCCCAGCCGACAGGGGGCCTGGATACGCAGTATTTT

size: NA
V: TRBV7-3
D: NA
J: TRBJ1-6
CDR3: CASSILGPGRNSPLHF
DNA: TGTGCCAGCAGCATTCTTGGGCCGGGACGGAATTCACCCCTCCACTTT

size: few
V: TRBV6-6
D: NA
J: TRBJ1-5
CDR3: CASSYTPRTGNQPQHF
DNA: TGTGCCAGCAGTTACACACCGAGAACCGGAAATCAGCCCCAGCATTTT

size: NA
V: TRBV6-5
D: TRBD2
J: TRBJ2-1
CDR3: CASSRLAGKGEQFF
DNA: TGTGCCAGCAGTAGACTAGCGGGGAAAGGTGAGCAGTTCTTC

size: NA
V: TRBV7-2
D: NA
J: TRBJ1-5
CDR3: CASSPNLRPDQPQHF
DNA: TGTGCCAGCAGCCCAAATCTACGCCCCGATCAGCCCCAGCATTTT

size: NA
V: TRBV27
D: TRBD1
J: TRBJ2-1
CDR3: CASSFRLRDRGRRRNEQFF
DNA: TGTGCCAGCAGTTTTCGTTTAAGGGACAGGGGTCGTCGTCGCAATGAGCAGTTCTTC

size: few
V: TRBV5-6
D: NA
J: TRBJ2-1
CDR3: CASSLLASEQFF
DNA: TGTGCCAGCAGCTTGTTGGCATCCGAGCAGTTCTTC

size: few
V: TRBV7-2
D: TRBD2
J: TRBJ2-3
CDR3: CASSIQAGATDTQYF
DNA: TGTGCCAGCAGCATTCAAGCGGGGGCCACAGATACGCAGTATTTT

size: NA
V: TRBV29-1
D: NA
J: TRBJ1-1
CDR3: CSVEGGVNTEAFF
DNA: TGCAGCGTTGAGGGGGGGGTCAACACTGAAGCTTTCTTT

size: many
V: TRBV23-1
D: NA
J: TRBJ2-4
CDR3: CASGPIPRVIQYF
DNA: TGCGCCAGCGGCCCCATACCCAGGGTCATTCAGTACTTC

size: NA
V: TRBV5-4
D: TRBD1
J: TRBJ2-5
CDR3: CASSTARTGSETQYF
DNA: TGTGCCAGCAGCACCGCGCGGACAGGGTCAGAGACCCAGTACTTC

size: NA
V: TRBV27
D: NA
J: TRBJ2-2
CDR3: CASSWGRFTGELFF
DNA: TGTGCCAGCAGTTGGGGCCGATTCACCGGGGAGCTGTTTTTT

size: few
V: TRBV5-1
D: TRBD2
J: TRBJ2-2
CDR3: CASSLGTSGNTGELFF
DNA: TGCGCCAGCAGCTTGGGGACTAGCGGGAACACCGGGGAGCTGTTTTTT

size: few
V: TRBV7-9
D: TRBD1
J: TRBJ2-1
CDR3: CASSLVGGTGDRNEQFF
DNA: TGTGCCAGCAGCTTAGTAGGGGGGACAGGGGATCGGAATGAGCAGTTCTTC

size: few
V: TRBV4-1
D: TRBD1
J: TRBJ1-2
CDR3: CASSQTPGQDGYTF
DNA: TGCGCCAGCAGCCAAACTCCGGGACAGGATGGCTACACCTTC

size: many
V: TRBV7-3
D: NA
J: TRBJ2-6
CDR3: CASSPARSGANVLTF
DNA: TGTGCCAGCAGCCCCGCCCGCTCTGGGGCCAACGTCCTGACTTTC

size: once
V: TRBV25-1
D: NA
J: TRBJ1-5
CDR3: CASTEKPSWTDGNQPQHF
DNA: TGTGCCAGCACGGAAAAACCCTCGTGGACAGACGGCAATCAGCCCCAGCATTTT

size: few
V: TRBV7-2
D: TRBD2
J: TRBJ2-5
CDR3: CASSPGLAGAQLTQYF
DNA: TGTGCCAGCAGCCCCGGACTAGCGGGAGCTCAGTTGACCCAGTACTTC

size: NA
V: TRBV10-2
D: NA
J: TRBJ1-5
CDR3: CASRNTGKNQPQHF
DNA: TGCGCCAGCAGAAACACAGGGAAGAATCAGCCCCAGCATTTT

size: NA
V: TRBV7-9
D: TRBD1
J: TRBJ2-1
CDR3: CASSDRDRGNEQFF
DNA: TGTGCCAGCAGCGACCGGGACAGGGGGAATGAGCAGTTCTTC

size: few
V: TRBV19
D: NA
J: TRBJ2-1
CDR3: CASSPRLVTRSDEQFF
DNA: TGTGCCAGTAGTCCCCGGTTGGTCACTAGGTCCGATGAGCAGTTCTTC

size: NA
V: TRBV9
D: NA
J: TRBJ2-2
CDR3: CASSVDYTNTGELFF
DNA: TGTGCCAGCAGCGTGGACTATACGAACACCGGGGAGCTGTTTTTT

size: few
V: TRBV6-5
D: NA
J: TRBJ1-5
CDR3: CASAGSSNQPQHF
DNA: TGTGCCAGCGCCGGGTCTAGCAATCAGCCCCAGCATTTT

size: few
V: TRBV30
D: TRBD1
J: TRBJ1-3
CDR3: CAWSTGVNTIYF
DNA: TGTGCCTGGAGTACAGGGGTAAACACCATATATTTT

size: few
V: TRBV30
D: TRBD2
J: TRBJ2-7
CDR3: CAWSKGLVTSYEQYF
DNA: TGTGCCTGGAGTAAGGGACTAGTGACCTCCTACGAGCAGTACTTC

size: NA
V: TRBV7-2
D: NA
J: TRBJ2-3
CDR3: CASSLTRVDTQYF
DNA: TGTGCCAGCAGCTTAACGAGGGTGGATACGCAGTATTTT

size: NA
V: TRBV2
D: NA
J: TRBJ1-5
CDR3: CASSEGGRQNQPQHF
DNA: TGTGCCAGCAGTGAAGGGGGACGCCAGAATCAGCCCCAGCATTTT

size: few
V: TRBV27
D: NA
J: TRBJ2-5
CDR3: CASSVTGIPLETQYF
DNA: TGTGCCAGCAGTGTCACAGGGATTCCTTTAGAGACCCAGTACTTC

size: many
V: TRBV14
D: NA
J: TRBJ2-5
CDR3: CASSHSSARTGWAQYF
DNA: TGTGCCAGCAGCCATTCCTCTGCCAGGACTGGATGGGCCCAGTACTTC

size: NA
V: TRBV6-5
D: NA
J: TRBJ2-5
CDR3: CASSYAAGETQYF
DNA: TGTGCCAGCAGTTACGCGGCTGGGGAGACCCAGTACTTC

size: NA
V: TRBV10-3
D: NA
J: TRBJ2-3
CDR3: CAISDGWETDTQYF
DNA: TGTGCCATCAGTGATGGTTGGGAAACAGATACGCAGTATTTT

size: NA
V: TRBV6-4
D: TRBD2
J: TRBJ2-1
CDR3: CASKMTSGTSYNEQFF
DNA: TGTGCCAGCAAAATGACTAGCGGGACCTCCTACAATGAGCAGTTCTTC

size: few
V: TRBV27
D: NA
J: TRBJ1-6
CDR3: CASSYLGDGRPLHF
DNA: TGTGCCAGCAGTTACCTGGGGGATGGTCGACCCCTCCACTTT

size: NA
V: TRBV5-4
D: TRBD1
J: TRBJ1-1
CDR3: CASSSGGTEAFF
DNA: TGTGCCAGCAGCTCAGGGGGGACTGAAGCTTTCTTT

size: few
V: TRBV4-2
D: TRBD2
J: TRBJ2-5
CDR3: CASSQGLAGVGETQYF
DNA: TGTGCCAGCAGCCAAGGACTAGCGGGAGTAGGGGAGACCCAGTACTTC

size: many
V: TRBV5-1
D: NA
J: TRBJ1-3
CDR3: CASSLDGSVNTIYF
DNA: TGCGCCAGCAGCTTGGACGGGTCTGTAAACACCATATATTTT

size: few
V: TRBV4-3
D: TRBD1
J: TRBJ2-7
CDR3: CASSQHRGQGNYEQYF
DNA: TGCGCCAGCAGCCAACATCGAGGACAGGGGAACTACGAGCAGTACTTC

size: few
V: TRBV9
D: NA
J: TRBJ1-2
CDR3: CASSVPGLGGSGYTF
DNA: TGTGCCAGCAGCGTTCCCGGGCTAGGGGGATCTGGCTACACCTTC

size: NA
V: TRBV29-1
D: NA
J: TRBJ2-2
CDR3: CSVRGQTGELFF
DNA: TGCAGCGTTAGGGGACAAACCGGGGAGCTGTTTTTT

size: few
V: TRBV28
D: TRBD1
J: TRBJ2-1
CDR3: CASSYSGTGGINEQFF
DNA: TGTGCCAGCAGTTATTCCGGGACAGGGGGCATCAATGAGCAGTTCTTC